Below are 8 T cell receptor beta chains sequenced from a single sample in a study of kidney transplant recipient with SARS-CoV-2 infection. TCRdb re-called the reads with MiXCR, one entry per CDR3 protein. The data hold 200,000 to 300,000 distinct CDR3 sequences, with 29% observed a single time. Material: a blood sample, obtained at baseline and around day 110 from a kidney transplant recipient. The receptors derive from a young adult male patient who had COVID-19 and was a kidney transplant recipient. Some T cells may be provided by the graft donor.

Ten or more counts support this clonotype. CDR3 loop: CASSPAAGRLDSPLHF. The CDR3 nucleotides read TGTGCCAGCAGTCCCGCGGCAGGGAGGCTTGATTCACCCCTCCACTTT. The chain employs TRBV27 and TRBJ1-6, with a tentative D call TRBD1 (5 bases). The germline V gene encodes CDR1 MNHEY and CDR2 SMNVEV (reference sequence). The CDR3 length is 16 residues. V was pared by 5 bases and J by 8 bases, with 19 bases between.

Comments on this clonotype: This may be a read error, as it is one base from a much larger clone. The chain is built from TRBV7-2 and TRBJ2-5; 7 bases map to TRBD1. Germline CDR1 and CDR2: SGHTA and FQGNSA. CDR3 length: 14 residues. CDR3 protein: CVSSLEGTEETQYF. The CDR3 DNA is TGTGTCAGCAGCTTAGAAGGGACAGAAGAGACCCAGTACTTC.

This clonotype was recorded many times. The chain carries TRBV10-3 and TRBJ1-5; 11 bases are shared with TRBD1. Germline V lookup: CDR1 ENHRY, CDR2 SYGVKD. This CDR3 has 19 residues. The V gene end was trimmed by 0 bases and the J gene end by 0 bases; junction bases not matched to a gene: 7. The DNA for the CDR3 is TGTGCCATCAGTGAGTCGAGTGGACAGGGGGCTAATAGCAATCAGCCCCAGCATTTT. It codes for CAISESSGQGANSNQPQHF.

The table lists this clonotype with many counts. The V gene is TRBV5-4, the J gene TRBJ2-7, with D perhaps TRBD2 (5 bases). V was pared by 2 bases and J by 2 bases, with 14 bases between. There are 15 residues in the CDR3. Germline lookup yields CDR1 SGHNT and CDR2 YYREEE (reference sequence). The CDR3 DNA is TGTGCCAGCAGCTTTCAAGCGGATTTCCCCTACGAGCAGTACTTC. As protein: CASSFQADFPYEQYF.

This clonotype was detected many times. The rearrangement links TRBV10-2 to TRBJ2-7; 10 bases are shared with TRBD1. Per germline, CDR1 WSHSY and CDR2 SAAADI. V lost 5 bases, J lost 4 bases, and 5 bases stayed unmatched. This CDR3 region has 14 residues. CDR3 nucleotide sequence: TGCGCCAGCAGTCCCGGGACAGGGGAGTACGAGCAGTACTTC. Translated, it gives CASSPGTGEYEQYF.

A note on this clonotype: A much larger clone lies a single base off, so this may be a read error. The chain joins TRBV3-1 to TRBJ2-2; D is perhaps TRBD2 (5 bases). From germline, CDR1 is LGHDT and CDR2 YNNKEL (reference sequence). The CDR3 length is 18 residues. This chain's CDR3 is CASSFLYPISGLTGELLF. The CDR3 coding sequence is TGTGCCAGCAGCTTTTTGTATCCCATTTCAGGCTTGACCGGGGAGCTGCTTTTT.

Details on this clonotype: A much larger clone lies a single base off, so this may be a read error. CDR3 in amino acids: CASSNLGEMSTEAFF. Written as DNA, the CDR3 is TGTGCCAGCAGTAATTTAGGGGAAATGAGCACTGAAGCTTTCTTT. The chain links TRBV2 to TRBJ1-1; D might be TRBD1 (5 bases). Germline loops: CDR1 SNHLY, CDR2 FYNNEI. CDR3 length equals 15 residues. Trimming cost V 5 bases and J 4 bases, with 17 bases left between them.

For this clonotype: At one boundary the junction diverges from the germline segment, which might be a read error. CDR3 nucleotides: TGTGCCAGCAGTTCCTCCGGGCGGGACTTCTACGGGCAGTACTTC. Its protein product is CASSSSGRDFYGQYF. The genes are TRBV7-4 and TRBJ2-7; weak D call: TRBD2 (6 bases). Germline V CDR1 and CDR2: SGHVT, SQSDAQ. This CDR3 is 15 amino acids long. The whole variable domain, filled in from reference TRBV7-4 and TRBJ2-7, reads GAGVSQSPRYKVAKRGRDVALRCDSISGHVTLYWYRQTLGQGSEVLTYSQSDAQRDKSGRPSGRFSAERPERSVSTLKIQRTEQGDSAVYLCASSSSGRDFYGQYFGPGTRLTVT.